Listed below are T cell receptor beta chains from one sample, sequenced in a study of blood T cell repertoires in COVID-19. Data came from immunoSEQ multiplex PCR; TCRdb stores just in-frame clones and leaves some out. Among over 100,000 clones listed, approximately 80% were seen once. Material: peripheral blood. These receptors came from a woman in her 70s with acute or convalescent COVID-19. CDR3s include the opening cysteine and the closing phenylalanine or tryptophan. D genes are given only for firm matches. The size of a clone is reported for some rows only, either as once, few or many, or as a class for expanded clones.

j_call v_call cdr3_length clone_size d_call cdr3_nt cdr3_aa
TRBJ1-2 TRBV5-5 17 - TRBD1 TGTGCCAGCAGCTTGACAGGGGTCTACCAAGGATCCTATGGCTACACCTTC CASSLTGVYQGSYGYTF
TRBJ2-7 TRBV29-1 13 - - TGCAGCGTTGGGGGTAGCGGCTCCTGGGAGCAGTACTTC CSVGGSGSWEQYF
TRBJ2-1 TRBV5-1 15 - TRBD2 TGCGCCAGCAGCGCAACCGGGACTACTCACAATGAGCAGTTCTTC CASSATGTTHNEQFF
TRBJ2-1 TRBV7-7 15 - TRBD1 TGTGCCAGCAGCTTAAGGGACAGGGGGTATGATGAGCAGTTCTTC CASSLRDRGYDEQFF
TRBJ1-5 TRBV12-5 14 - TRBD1 TGTGCTAGTGGATTGGGACAGAACAATCAGCCCCAGCATTTT CASGLGQNNQPQHF
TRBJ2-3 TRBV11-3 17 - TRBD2 TGTGCCAGCAGCGCACGGACTAGCGGGGGGCCCACAGATACGCAGTATTTT CASSARTSGGPTDTQYF
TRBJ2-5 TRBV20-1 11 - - TGCAGTGCTAGTTATCAAGAGACCCAGTACTTC CSASYQETQYF
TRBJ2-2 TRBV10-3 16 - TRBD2 TGTGCCATCAGTGTTCGGGGACTAGCGAACACCGGGGAGCTGTTTTTT CAISVRGLANTGELFF
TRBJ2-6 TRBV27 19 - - TGTGCCAGCAGGGACTCGCAACGGCGGGGTACTTTGGGGGCCAACGTCCTGACTTTC CASRDSQRRGTLGANVLTF
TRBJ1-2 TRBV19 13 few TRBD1 TGTGCCAGTAGTCTACAACCGGGACAGCCGTATTCCTTC CASSLQPGQPYSF
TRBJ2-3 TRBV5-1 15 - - TGCGCCAGCAGCTGGTCGGGGTCTAGCACAGATACGCAGTATTTT CASSWSGSSTDTQYF
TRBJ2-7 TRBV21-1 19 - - TGTGCCAGCAGCGCTGCGGACAGGGACAAAGGGGGTACAGGCTACGAGCAGTACTTC CASSAADRDKGGTGYEQYF
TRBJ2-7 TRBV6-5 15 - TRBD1 TGTGCCAGCAGTACGGAGGGACAGGGTACCTACGAGCAGTACTTC CASSTEGQGTYEQYF
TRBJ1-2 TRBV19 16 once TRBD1 TGTGCCAGTAGTATAGCCGGGGACAGTATTAACTATGGCTACACCTTC CASSIAGDSINYGYTF